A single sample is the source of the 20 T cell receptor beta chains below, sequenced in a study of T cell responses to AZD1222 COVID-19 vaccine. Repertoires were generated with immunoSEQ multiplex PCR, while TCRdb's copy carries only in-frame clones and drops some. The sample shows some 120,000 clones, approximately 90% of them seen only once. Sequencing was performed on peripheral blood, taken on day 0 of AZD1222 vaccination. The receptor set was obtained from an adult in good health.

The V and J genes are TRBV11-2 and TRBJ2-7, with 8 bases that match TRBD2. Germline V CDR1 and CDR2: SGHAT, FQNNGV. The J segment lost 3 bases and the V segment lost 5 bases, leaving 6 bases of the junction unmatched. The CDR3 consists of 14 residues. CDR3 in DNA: TGTGCCAGCAGCCCCGGGACTAGTCTCTACGAGCAGTACTTC. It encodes CASSPGTSLYEQYF.

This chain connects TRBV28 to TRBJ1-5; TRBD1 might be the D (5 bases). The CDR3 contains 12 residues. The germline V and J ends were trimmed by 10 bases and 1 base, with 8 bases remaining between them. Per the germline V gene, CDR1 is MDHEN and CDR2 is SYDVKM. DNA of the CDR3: TGTGCCACCCGGGGGAGCAATCAGCCCCAGCATTTT. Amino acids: CATRGSNQPQHF.

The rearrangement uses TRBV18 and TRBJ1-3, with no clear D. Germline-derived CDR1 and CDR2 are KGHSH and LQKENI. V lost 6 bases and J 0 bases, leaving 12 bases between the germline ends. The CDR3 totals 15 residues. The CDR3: CASSRVPLSGNTIYF. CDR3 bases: TGTGCCAGCTCGCGAGTACCTCTCTCTGGAAACACCATATATTTT.

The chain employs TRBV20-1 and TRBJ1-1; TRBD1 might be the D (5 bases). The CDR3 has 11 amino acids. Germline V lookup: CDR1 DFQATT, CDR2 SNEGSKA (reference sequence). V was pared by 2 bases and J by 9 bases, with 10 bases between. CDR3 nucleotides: TGCAGTGCTAGATGGACACACCAAGCTTTCTTT. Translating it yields CSARWTHQAFF.

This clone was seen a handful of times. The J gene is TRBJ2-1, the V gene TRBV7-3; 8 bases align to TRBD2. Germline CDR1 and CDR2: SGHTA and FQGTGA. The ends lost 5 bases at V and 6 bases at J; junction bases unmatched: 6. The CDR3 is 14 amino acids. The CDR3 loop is CASSQGTSINEQFF. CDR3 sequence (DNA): TGTGCCAGCAGCCAGGGGACTAGTATCAATGAGCAGTTCTTC.

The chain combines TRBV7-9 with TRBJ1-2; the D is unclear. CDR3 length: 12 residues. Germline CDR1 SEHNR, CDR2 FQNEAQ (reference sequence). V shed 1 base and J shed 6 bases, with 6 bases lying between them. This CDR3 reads CASSLGADGYTF. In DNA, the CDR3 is TGTGCCAGCAGCTTAGGGGCAGATGGCTACACCTTC.

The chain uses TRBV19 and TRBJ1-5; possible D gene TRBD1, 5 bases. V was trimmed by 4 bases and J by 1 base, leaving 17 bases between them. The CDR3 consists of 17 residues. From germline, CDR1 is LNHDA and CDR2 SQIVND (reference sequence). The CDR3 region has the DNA TGTGCCAGTAGTACGGGACCCCTCAGTCTGAGCAATCAGCCCCAGCATTTT. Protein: CASSTGPLSLSNQPQHF.

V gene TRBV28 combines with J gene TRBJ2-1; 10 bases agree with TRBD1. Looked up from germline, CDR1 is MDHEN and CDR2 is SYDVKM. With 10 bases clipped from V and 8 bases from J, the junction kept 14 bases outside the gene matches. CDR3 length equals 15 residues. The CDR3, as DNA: TGTGCCATCGAGGGGAGGAGACAGGGGGCCCATGAGCAGTTCTTC. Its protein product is CAIEGRRQGAHEQFF.

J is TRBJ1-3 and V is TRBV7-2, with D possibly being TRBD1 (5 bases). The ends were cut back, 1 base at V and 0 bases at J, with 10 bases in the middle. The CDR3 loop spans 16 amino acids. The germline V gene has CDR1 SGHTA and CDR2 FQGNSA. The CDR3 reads CASSLVGANSGNTIYF. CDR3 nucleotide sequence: TGTGCCAGCAGCTTAGTAGGGGCCAACTCTGGAAACACCATATATTTT.

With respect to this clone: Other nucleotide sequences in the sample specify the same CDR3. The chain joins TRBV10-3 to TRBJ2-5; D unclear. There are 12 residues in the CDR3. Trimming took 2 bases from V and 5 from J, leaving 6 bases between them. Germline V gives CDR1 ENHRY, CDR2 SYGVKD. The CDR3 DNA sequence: TGTGCCATCAGTGAGGGCCAGGAGACCCAGTACTTC. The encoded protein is CAISEGQETQYF.

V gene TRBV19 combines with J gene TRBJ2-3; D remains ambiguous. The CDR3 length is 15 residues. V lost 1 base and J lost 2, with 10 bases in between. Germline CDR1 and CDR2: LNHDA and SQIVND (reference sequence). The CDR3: CASSIAQGNTDTQYF. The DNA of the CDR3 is TGTGCCAGTAGTATAGCTCAAGGGAACACAGATACGCAGTATTTT.

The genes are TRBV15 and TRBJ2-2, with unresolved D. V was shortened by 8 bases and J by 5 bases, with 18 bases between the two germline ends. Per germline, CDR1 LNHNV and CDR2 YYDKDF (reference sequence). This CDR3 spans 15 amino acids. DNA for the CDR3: TGTGCCACCGAATGGAGAGGACGAACGACCGGGGAGCTGTTTTTT. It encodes CATEWRGRTTGELFF.

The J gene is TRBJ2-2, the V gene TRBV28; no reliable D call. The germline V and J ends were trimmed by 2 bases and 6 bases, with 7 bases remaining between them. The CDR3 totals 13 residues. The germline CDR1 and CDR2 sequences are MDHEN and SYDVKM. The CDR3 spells CASSLLLPGELFF. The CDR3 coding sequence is TGTGCCAGCAGTTTACTCCTTCCCGGGGAGCTGTTTTTT.

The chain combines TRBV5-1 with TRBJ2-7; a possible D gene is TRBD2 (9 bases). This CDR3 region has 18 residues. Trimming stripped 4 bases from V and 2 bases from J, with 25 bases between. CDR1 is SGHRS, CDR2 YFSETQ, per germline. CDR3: CASSNRGASGTYPYEQYF. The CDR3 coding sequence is TGCGCCAGCAGCAACAGGGGGGCTAGCGGGACCTACCCCTACGAGCAGTACTTC.

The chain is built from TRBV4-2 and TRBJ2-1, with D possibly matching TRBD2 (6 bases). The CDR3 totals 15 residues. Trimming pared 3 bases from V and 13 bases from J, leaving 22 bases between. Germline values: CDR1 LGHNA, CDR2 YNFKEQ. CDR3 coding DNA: TGTGCCAGCAGCCAGCCGCCAGCGGGTGGACCGGAACAGTTCTTC. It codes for CASSQPPAGGPEQFF.

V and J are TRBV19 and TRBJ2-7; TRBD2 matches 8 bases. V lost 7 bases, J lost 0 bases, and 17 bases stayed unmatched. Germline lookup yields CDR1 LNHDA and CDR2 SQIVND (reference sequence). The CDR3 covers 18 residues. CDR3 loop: CASTPGRGLSGASYEQYF. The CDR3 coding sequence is TGTGCCAGTACCCCAGGCAGGGGACTTAGCGGGGCCTCCTACGAGCAGTACTTC.

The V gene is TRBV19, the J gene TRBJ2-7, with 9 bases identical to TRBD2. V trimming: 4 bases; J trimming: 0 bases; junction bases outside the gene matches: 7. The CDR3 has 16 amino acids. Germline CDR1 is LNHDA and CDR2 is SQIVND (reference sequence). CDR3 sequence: CASSSIRTSVSYEQYF. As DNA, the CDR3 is TGTGCCAGTAGTAGTATCAGGACTAGCGTCTCCTACGAGCAGTACTTC.

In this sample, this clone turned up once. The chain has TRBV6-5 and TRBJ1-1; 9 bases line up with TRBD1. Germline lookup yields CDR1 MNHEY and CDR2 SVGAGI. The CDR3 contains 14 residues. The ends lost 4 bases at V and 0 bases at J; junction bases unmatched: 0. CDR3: CASSWDRVNTEAFF. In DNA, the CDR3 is TGTGCCAGCAGTTGGGACAGGGTGAACACTGAAGCTTTCTTT.

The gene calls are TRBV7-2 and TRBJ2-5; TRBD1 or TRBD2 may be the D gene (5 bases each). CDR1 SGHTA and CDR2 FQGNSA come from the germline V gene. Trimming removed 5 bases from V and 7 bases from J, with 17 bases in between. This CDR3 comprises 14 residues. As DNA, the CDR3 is TGTGCCAGCAGCCCGGGTGAGGGGACGGGGACCCAGTACTTC. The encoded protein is CASSPGEGTGTQYF.

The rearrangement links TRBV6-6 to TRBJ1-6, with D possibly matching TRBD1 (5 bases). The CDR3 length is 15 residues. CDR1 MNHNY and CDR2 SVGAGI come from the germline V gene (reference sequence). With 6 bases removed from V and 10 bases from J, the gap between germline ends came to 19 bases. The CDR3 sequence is CASSIGTVLGSPLHF. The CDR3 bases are TGTGCCAGCAGCATCGGGACCGTTTTAGGCTCACCCCTCCACTTT.